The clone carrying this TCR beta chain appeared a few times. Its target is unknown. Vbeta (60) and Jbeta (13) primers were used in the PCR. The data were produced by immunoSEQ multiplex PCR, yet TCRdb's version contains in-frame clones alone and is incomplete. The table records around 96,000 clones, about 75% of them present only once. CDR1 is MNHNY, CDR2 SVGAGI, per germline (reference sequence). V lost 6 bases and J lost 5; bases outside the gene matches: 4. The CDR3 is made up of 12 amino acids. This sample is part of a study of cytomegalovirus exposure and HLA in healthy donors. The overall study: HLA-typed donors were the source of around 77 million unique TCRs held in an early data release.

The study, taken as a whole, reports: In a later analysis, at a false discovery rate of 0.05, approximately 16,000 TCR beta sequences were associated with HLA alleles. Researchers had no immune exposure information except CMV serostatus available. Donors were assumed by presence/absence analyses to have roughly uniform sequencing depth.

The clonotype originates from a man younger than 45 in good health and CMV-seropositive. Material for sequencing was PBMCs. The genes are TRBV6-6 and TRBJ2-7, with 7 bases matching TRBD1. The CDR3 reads CASREGGDEQYF. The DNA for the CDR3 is TGTGCCAGCAGAGAAGGGGGCGACGAGCAGTACTTC.